The 25 T cell receptor beta chains reported below all come from one sample, sequenced in a study of type 1 regulatory T cells. These TCRs are of unknown antigen specificity. TCRdb reprocessed the reads with MiXCR, giving one entry per CDR3 protein. Of about 42,000 distinct CDR3 sequences listed, 12% are singletons. The sample was cultured non-Tr1 T cells, either the whole culture or a sorted T cell fraction (not recorded which). The receptors stem from a human donor in good health.

This clonotype was detected many times. The chain links TRBV12-3 or TRBV12-4 to TRBJ2-7, with 8 bases aligning to TRBD2. V was clipped by 2 bases and J by 7 bases; unmatched bases: 7. The CDR3 covers 14 residues. CDR3: CASSLTPGGAEQYF. In DNA form, the CDR3 reads TGTGCCAGCAGTTTAACCCCCGGGGGGGCAGAGCAGTACTTC.

This clonotype was counted a few times. This chain links TRBV5-4 with TRBJ2-2, with D perhaps matching TRBD2 (5 bases). The germline gives CDR1 SGHNT, CDR2 YYREEE (reference sequence). The germline V and J ends were trimmed by 3 bases and 4 bases, with 16 bases remaining between them. This CDR3 is built from 16 residues. CDR3 sequence (DNA): TGTGCCAGCAGCTCGAGTCTAGCATGGGGCACCGGGGAGCTGTTTTTT. Protein product: CASSSSLAWGTGELFF.

V is TRBV7-8 and J is TRBJ2-7; 7 positions match TRBD2. Germline V gene lookup returns CDR1 SGHVS and CDR2 FQNEAQ. The length of the CDR3 is 14 residues. Losses at the gene ends were 1 base for V and 3 bases for J; bases not matched to a gene: 3. CDR3 region: CASSLGPGGYEQYF. The CDR3 DNA sequence: TGTGCCAGCAGCTTAGGTCCGGGAGGCTACGAGCAGTACTTC.

This clonotype has at least ten counts. Germline is not matched at one junction end, which may reflect a read error. The chain recombines TRBV5-6 with TRBJ2-1; 9 nucleotides agree with TRBD2. CDR1 is SGHDT and CDR2 is YYEEEE in the germline V gene. The CDR3 loop spans 16 amino acids. The chain's CDR3 is CASSLSAGTSIRNRIF. The DNA for the CDR3 is TGTGCCAGCAGTCTCAGTGCCGGGACTAGCATTAGGAACAGGATCTTC.

This clonotype was seen at least ten times. The J gene is TRBJ2-5, the V gene TRBV20-1, with 7 bases aligning to TRBD2. Trimming took 4 bases from V and 4 from J; bases not matched to a gene: 12. The CDR3 contains 15 residues. Germline CDR1 DFQATT, CDR2 SNEGSKA (reference sequence). The DNA for the CDR3 is TGCAGTGCTATCGTCTTGGCGGGAGAGGTAGAGACCCAGTACTTC. This gives the protein CSAIVLAGEVETQYF.

The chain is built from TRBV6-5 and TRBJ2-7; 8 nucleotides agree with TRBD1. The germline V gene encodes CDR1 MNHEY and CDR2 SVGAGI. V trimming: 2 bases; J trimming: 6 bases; junction bases outside the gene matches: 6. The length of the CDR3 is 14 residues. The CDR3 nucleotides are TGTGCCAGCAGTTACAGGGACAGGTATGGCGAGCAGTACTTC. Its translation: CASSYRDRYGEQYF.

This clonotype was counted many times. The rearrangement uses TRBV5-1 and TRBJ2-1; 7 bases line up with TRBD2. Germline V gives CDR1 SGHRS, CDR2 YFSETQ. This CDR3 contains 14 residues. V gave up 0 bases and J gave up 8 bases; unmatched junction bases: 5. The CDR3 protein is CASSLGPTSYEQFF. The CDR3 nucleotides are TGCGCCAGCAGCTTGGGCCCGACTAGCTATGAGCAGTTCTTC.

The table lists this clonotype with many counts. The J gene is TRBJ2-2, the V gene TRBV20-1, with 8 bases lining up with TRBD1. This CDR3 is 15 amino acids long. The V and J ends lost 5 bases and 4 bases, in that order; junction bases with no gene match: 9. Per germline, CDR1 DFQATT and CDR2 SNEGSKA (reference sequence). The CDR3 is CSARRDRTGTGELFF. The CDR3 nucleotides read TGCAGTGCTCGCCGGGACAGGACGGGCACCGGGGAGCTGTTTTTT.

The chain uses TRBV24-1 and TRBJ2-3; D may be TRBD1 (7 bases). Germline CDR1 KGHDR, CDR2 SFDVKD. Between the trimmed V and J ends, which lost 5 bases and 2 bases, there was a span of 13 bases. The CDR3 consists of 15 residues. Here the CDR3 DNA reads TGTGCCACCAGTGCCCGGAGGGGGCTCACAGATACGCAGTATTTT. Translation gives CATSARRGLTDTQYF.

This clonotype has at least ten counts. The chain is built from TRBV4-2 and TRBJ2-7, with D possibly called TRBD1 or TRBD2 (5 bases each). Looked up from germline, CDR1 is LGHNA and CDR2 is YNFKEQ. The CDR3 length is 15 residues. V was pared by 1 base and J by 0 bases, with 10 bases between. CDR3 region: CASSQAGRSSYEQYF. In nucleotides, the CDR3 is TGTGCCAGCAGCCAAGCGGGACGGTCCTCCTACGAGCAGTACTTC.

The table lists this clonotype with a few counts. The chain employs TRBV7-2 and TRBJ1-1, with TRBD1 as a possible D gene (5 bases). Germline V gives CDR1 SGHTA, CDR2 FQGNSA. The CDR3 has 15 amino acids. V lost 0 bases and J lost 5, with 13 bases in between. CDR3 DNA sequence: TGTGCCAGCAGCTTAGCGGGCGCAGGGAAAACTGAAGCTTTCTTT. It specifies CASSLAGAGKTEAFF. Variable domain in full (rest from reference TRBV7-2 and TRBJ1-1): GAGVSQSPSNKVTEKGKDVELRCDPISGHTALYWYRQSLGQGLEFLIYFQGNSAPDKSGLPSDRFSAERTGGSVSTLTIQRTQQEDSAVYLCASSLAGAGKTEAFFGQGTRLTVV.

The table lists this clonotype with a few counts. The junction departs from germline at one end; a sequencing error may be responsible. The chain joins TRBV12-3 or TRBV12-4 to TRBJ2-1, with TRBD1 matching over 9 bases. The CDR3 contains 14 residues. The CDR3 is CASSLGDREADQVF. In DNA form, the CDR3 reads TGTGCCAGCAGTTTGGGGGACAGGGAGGCGGACCAGGTCTTC.

The table lists this clonotype with many counts. This rearrangement joins TRBV5-1 to TRBJ2-5, with D unresolved. This CDR3 region has 16 residues. V was cut by 4 bases and J by 1 base, with 17 bases left in between. Per germline, CDR1 SGHRS and CDR2 YFSETQ. The CDR3 reads CASSPGGSFIQETQYF. Here the CDR3 DNA reads TGCGCCAGCAGCCCCGGCGGTAGTTTCATCCAAGAGACCCAGTACTTC.

This clonotype was counted between two and nine times. This chain uses TRBV5-6 with TRBJ2-1; 8 bases agree with TRBD2. After removal of 0 bases from V and 1 base from J, the junction contained 6 bases not matched to a gene. The germline gives CDR1 SGHDT, CDR2 YYEEEE. This CDR3 comprises 17 residues. CDR3 coding DNA: TGTGCCAGCAGCTTGGGAATAAGCGGGAGTTCCTACAATGAGCAGTTCTTC. Protein: CASSLGISGSSYNEQFF.

This clonotype was counted ten times or more. An end of the junction does not agree with germline; a read error may underlie this. V gene TRBV7-7 combines with J gene TRBJ2-1; D is possibly TRBD2 (5 bases). This CDR3 comprises 13 residues. CDR1 is SSHAT and CDR2 is FNYEAQ in the germline V gene (reference sequence). The CDR3 DNA sequence: TGTGCTAGCAGCTTAGCGCCTCAAAATGAGCAGTTCTTC. Translating it yields CASSLAPQNEQFF.

Many counts were recorded for this clonotype. The CDR3 DNA reads TGTGCCAGCAGCACTACTAGCGGGAGGATATACTTC. This translates into CASSTTSGRIYF. The J gene is TRBJ2-7, the V gene TRBV7-2; the match to TRBD2 covers 12 bases. The germline V gene has CDR1 SGHTA and CDR2 FQGNSA. The CDR3 runs 12 residues. V dropped 5 bases and J dropped 13; count of bases not matched to a gene: 6.

The chain links TRBV20-1 to TRBJ2-7, with D tentatively TRBD2 (7 bases). The CDR3 has 16 residues. V lost 1 base and J lost 0, with 16 bases in between. The germline gives CDR1 DFQATT, CDR2 SNEGSKA (reference sequence). The CDR3 loop reads CSARGGGAGGSYEQYF. The DNA of the CDR3 is TGCAGTGCTAGAGGAGGGGGGGCTGGCGGCTCCTACGAGCAGTACTTC.

This clonotype was counted at least ten times. J is TRBJ2-3 and V is TRBV6-1; 12 bases line up with TRBD2. J lost 5 bases, V lost 8 bases, and 11 bases had no gene match. Germline V gene lookup returns CDR1 MNHNS and CDR2 SASEGT. The CDR3 has 16 residues. CDR3 in DNA: TGTGCCAGCGAAAAGAGACTAGCGGGAGCCATAGATACGCAGTATTTT. Amino acids: CASEKRLAGAIDTQYF.

The sample holds many counts of this clonotype. The chain recombines TRBV6-1 with TRBJ2-4, with a possible D match to TRBD2 (6 bases). The CDR3 runs 16 residues. Germline CDR1 MNHNS, CDR2 SASEGT. V lost 4 bases to trimming and J lost 0 bases, with 13 bases between them. For the CDR3, the DNA is TGTGCCAGCAGTGCCCAAGGGAGGCTAGCCAAAAACATTCAGTACTTC. It specifies CASSAQGRLAKNIQYF.

There are many counts of this clonotype. V and J are TRBV5-1 and TRBJ1-6, with a weak D call TRBD1 (6 bases). The CDR3 totals 16 residues. Germline V CDR1 and CDR2: SGHRS, YFSETQ. The V gene lost 0 bases and the J gene lost 8 bases, with 15 bases spanning the gap. CDR3 sequence reads: CASSLGGGPADSPLHF. CDR3 DNA sequence: TGCGCCAGCAGCTTGGGCGGGGGCCCGGCGGATTCACCCCTCCACTTT.

This clonotype was counted only a few times. The CDR3 DNA reads as TGTGCCTGGGGGGCCGATAGCAATCAGCCCCAGCATTTT. Translating it yields CAWGADSNQPQHF. The chain is built from TRBV30 and TRBJ1-5, with D possibly TRBD1 on 5 matching bases. This CDR3 has 13 amino acids. Trimming took off 5 bases at V and 0 bases at J, with 8 bases between the two ends. Germline assignment: CDR1 GTSNPN and CDR2 SVGIG (reference sequence).

This clonotype has only a few counts. The chain links TRBV12-3 or TRBV12-4 to TRBJ2-7, with D tentatively TRBD1 or TRBD2 (6 bases each). Trimming took 5 bases from V and 3 from J, leaving 11 bases between them. CDR3 length: 13 residues. CDR3 protein: CASSLGGFYEQYF. The CDR3 coding sequence is TGTGCCAGCAGTCTAGGGGGGTTCTACGAGCAGTACTTC.

The V gene is TRBV29-1, the J gene TRBJ2-3; D unclear. Germline CDR1 SQVTM, CDR2 ANQGSEA. Trimming took 1 base from V and 2 from J, leaving 16 bases between them. The CDR3 runs to 16 residues. CDR3 sequence: CSVEGGRATNTDTQYF. CDR3 sequence (DNA): TGCAGCGTTGAAGGCGGTCGGGCTACTAACACAGATACGCAGTATTTT.

The V call is TRBV30, the J call TRBJ2-7; the D gene could be TRBD1 or TRBD2 (5 bases each). Trimming left V 5 bases short and J 2 bases short, with 7 bases between. Germline CDR1 is GTSNPN and CDR2 is SVGIG (reference sequence). The CDR3 totals 11 residues. Written as DNA, the CDR3 is TGTGCCTGGGGGGGTGCCTACGAGCAGTACTTC. Amino acid sequence: CAWGGAYEQYF.

In this sample, this clonotype turned up many times. The chain joins TRBV4-3 to TRBJ2-2, with D uncertain. The CDR3 covers 16 residues. The ends were cut back, 0 bases at V and 4 bases at J, with 12 bases in the middle. The germline V gene has CDR1 LGHNA and CDR2 YSLEER. The CDR3 DNA is TGCGCCAGCAGCCAAGACTTGGGATTGCCCACCGGGGAGCTGTTTTTT. This codes for CASSQDLGLPTGELFF.